A single sample gave rise to the 8 T cell receptor beta chains below, sequenced in a study of T cell responses to AZD1222 COVID-19 vaccine. This table comes from immunoSEQ multiplex PCR, and its TCRdb copy is limited to in-frame clones, with some not included. This table holds roughly 100,000 clones, roughly 87% found once. Source: peripheral blood, taken on day 0 of AZD1222 vaccination. The origin of the receptors is an adult in good health.

This clone occurred once. A read error may produce the germline difference seen at one junction end. The gene calls are TRBV5-1 and TRBJ1-5; D remains ambiguous. The CDR3 is made up of 16 amino acids. From germline, CDR1 is SGHRS and CDR2 YFSETQ. The CDR3 nucleotides are TGTGCCAGCAGCTTGGGTGTGGGGAGTAGCAATCAGCCCCAGCATTTT. Residues: CASSLGVGSSNQPQHF. Full variable domain (outside the CDR3, taken from reference TRBV5-1 and TRBJ1-5): KAGVTQTPRYLIKTRGQQVTLSCSPISGHRSVSWYQQTPGQGLQFLFEYFSETQRNKGNFPGRFSGRQFSNSRSEMNVSTLELGDSALYLCASSLGVGSSNQPQHFGDGTRLSIL.

The gene calls are TRBV7-8 and TRBJ1-6, with D maybe TRBD1 (5 bases). Trimming took off 0 bases at V and 9 bases at J, with 15 bases between the two ends. The CDR3 is made up of 16 amino acids. In germline, CDR1 is SGHVS, CDR2 FQNEAQ. Here the CDR3 reads CASSLAGIGVGSPLHF. The CDR3, as DNA: TGTGCCAGCAGCTTAGCGGGGATAGGGGTAGGTTCACCCCTCCACTTT.

V gene TRBV6-2 or TRBV6-3 combines with J gene TRBJ2-2; D gene unclear. With 6 bases removed from V and 0 bases from J, the gap between germline ends came to 5 bases. The germline V gene has CDR1 MNHEY and CDR2 SVGEGT. The CDR3 runs to 13 residues. DNA for the CDR3: TGTGCCAGCAGCCCCCCGAACACCGGGGAGCTGTTTTTT. Protein sequence: CASSPPNTGELFF.

CDR3 DNA sequence: TGTGCCAGCAGACTAGTGGGGAGCACTGAAGCTTTCTTT. It is translated as CASRLVGSTEAFF. This chain uses TRBV12-3 or TRBV12-4 with TRBJ1-1; the D is unclear. The CDR3 runs to 13 residues. Trimming took 6 bases from V and 4 from J, leaving 12 bases between them.

V is TRBV7-2 and J is TRBJ1-2; D gene uncertain. Trimming cost V 2 bases and J 4 bases, with 5 bases left between them. CDR3 size: 12 residues. Germline CDR1 SGHTA, CDR2 FQGNSA. CDR3 residues: CASSLQGYGYTF. Here the CDR3 DNA reads TGTGCCAGCAGCTTACAAGGCTATGGCTACACCTTC.

This chain links TRBV15 with TRBJ2-7, with D uncertain. The CDR3 length is 12 residues. Deletions cut 0 bases from V and 10 bases from J, with 10 bases between. Per germline, CDR1 LNHNV and CDR2 YYDKDF (reference sequence). CDR3 nucleotide sequence: TGTGCCACCAGCAGAGATCGAAGTTTTCAGTACTTC. It yields the protein CATSRDRSFQYF.

The chain joins TRBV4-3 to TRBJ2-1; TRBD1 aligns across 10 bases. Germline values: CDR1 LGHNA, CDR2 YSLEER. With 4 bases clipped from V and 5 bases from J, the junction kept 5 bases outside the gene matches. This CDR3 contains 15 residues. The CDR3 loop is CASSRGQGGNNEQFF. The DNA of the CDR3 is TGCGCCAGCAGCCGTGGACAGGGGGGAAACAATGAGCAGTTCTTC.

This clone was found once. The rearrangement uses TRBV18 and TRBJ1-2; 8 bases line up with TRBD1. Germline lookup yields CDR1 KGHSH and CDR2 LQKENI. Losses at the gene ends were 4 bases for V and 0 bases for J; bases not matched to a gene: 4. The CDR3 totals 15 residues. CDR3 residues: CASSRGQGSNYGYTF. The CDR3 nucleotides are TGTGCCAGCTCACGAGGACAGGGCTCTAACTATGGCTACACCTTC.